One sample yielded the 2 T cell receptor beta chains listed below, sequenced in a study of human T cells and chemical hapten exposure. Whole blood, unfractionated, served as the material for total RNA extraction. Individual cDNA molecules received unique molecular identifiers in the library. TCRdb re-analysed the reads in MiXCR, keeping a single row per CDR3 protein. The repertoire holds about 120,000 distinct CDR3 sequences, with approximately 9% as singletons. Specimen: whole blood. These receptors were taken from a human donor in good health. Some clones in this sample may be carry-over from other donors' samples.

This clonotype was recorded a few times. This chain joins TRBV10-3 and TRBJ1-5; possibly TRBD1 for D (6 bases). Looked up from germline, CDR1 is ENHRY and CDR2 is SYGVKD. V lost 0 bases to trimming and J lost 5 bases, with 8 bases between them. The CDR3 length is 14 residues. The CDR3 nucleotides are TGTGCCATCAGTGAGTCACAGGGAGATCAGCCCCAGCATTTT. Its protein product is CAISESQGDQPQHF.

At least ten counts were recorded for this clonotype. The chain has TRBV5-8 and TRBJ2-6; TRBD1 agrees at 8 bases. The CDR3 consists of 16 residues. J was trimmed by 2 bases and V by 4 bases; bases with no gene match: 5. The germline V gene has CDR1 SGHTS and CDR2 YDEGEE. Here the CDR3 reads CASSNVQGAGANVLTF. The CDR3 DNA reads TGTGCCAGCAGCAACGTACAGGGGGCTGGGGCCAACGTCCTGACTTTC.